This TCR beta chain emerged from a study of early T cells in non-severe SARS-CoV-2 infection (dated by TCRdb to the early 2020s). About the full investigation: Because TCR sequencing was done on bulk RNA from unsorted whole blood, the alpha and beta chains could not be paired. Overall results and qualifications from the work: VDJdb matching was skewed toward anti-spike CD8 responses and likely underestimated virus-specific expansions, missing private and CD4 specificities.

A case-control design nested within a healthcare worker cohort in London, UK, was used, with weekly nasopharyngeal swab PCR tests and blood sampling performed. Healthcare workers were enrolled in the week of the UK lockdown, from 23 to 31 March 2020, and were followed every week for up to roughly 15 weeks. This clonotype was detected many times. Its antigen is currently not known. No much larger clone is present one base from it, and per-base qualities are unavailable. Libraries were made using 5' RACE. The listed sequencing device is NextSeq 500. To correct for sequencing error and PCR bias, the TCR library protocol tagged individual cDNA molecules with unique molecular identifiers. Both TCR alpha and beta chains were sequenced, and tight co-correlation was observed between alpha and beta sequence abundances in each sample. The authors' analysis ran thus. Decombinator V4 was used to annotate TCR sequences for V gene, J gene and CDR3. Expanded TCRs were defined as changing significantly between any two time points under a Poisson model with p below 0.0001. TCR abundances were normalised to the total number of TCRs sequenced per sample and expressed as counts per million. MAIT TCRs were defined by TRAV1-2 paired with TRAJ12, TRAJ20 or TRAJ33, and iNKT TCRs by TRAV10 paired with TRAJ18. VDJdb, accessed on 1 November 2021, was searched for TCRs annotated for CMV, EBV and SARS-CoV-2, and TCRs annotated for more than one antigen were excluded. In TCRdb, the public reads were trimmed at Q25 with fastp and aligned with MiXCR, with productive beta chains retained. Merged by CDR3 protein, the rows form single entries marked with the most common genes and DNA. The V and J calls here are based on TCRdb, not the publication. Present in this sample are 30,000 to 35,000 distinct CDR3 sequences, 5.5% to 7.5% of which were seen just once. Approximately 7.2% of the sample is held by the ten biggest clonotypes.

As encoded in the germline V gene (reference sequence), CDR1 is SEHNR while CDR2 is FQNEAQ. The CDR3 runs 22 residues from the cysteine to the phenylalanine. The DNA shown is the 66-base CDR3, in frame from base 1. Germline trimming amounts to 5 bases on V and 8 bases on J, with 28 as the count of junction bases outside the gene matches. This clonotype was sampled from an adult who was a healthcare worker with PCR-confirmed SARS-CoV-2 infection or an uninfected control (not recorded which). The sequence links TRBV7-9 to TRBJ2-1, with 12 bases in between that match TRBD2. Sequencing input: whole blood. The CDR3 reads as follows: CASSGWVEQGPTSGGPWDEQFF. The bases read TGTGCCAGCAGCGGGTGGGTCGAACAGGGTCCGACTAGCGGGGGCCCATGGGATGAGCAGTTCTTC.